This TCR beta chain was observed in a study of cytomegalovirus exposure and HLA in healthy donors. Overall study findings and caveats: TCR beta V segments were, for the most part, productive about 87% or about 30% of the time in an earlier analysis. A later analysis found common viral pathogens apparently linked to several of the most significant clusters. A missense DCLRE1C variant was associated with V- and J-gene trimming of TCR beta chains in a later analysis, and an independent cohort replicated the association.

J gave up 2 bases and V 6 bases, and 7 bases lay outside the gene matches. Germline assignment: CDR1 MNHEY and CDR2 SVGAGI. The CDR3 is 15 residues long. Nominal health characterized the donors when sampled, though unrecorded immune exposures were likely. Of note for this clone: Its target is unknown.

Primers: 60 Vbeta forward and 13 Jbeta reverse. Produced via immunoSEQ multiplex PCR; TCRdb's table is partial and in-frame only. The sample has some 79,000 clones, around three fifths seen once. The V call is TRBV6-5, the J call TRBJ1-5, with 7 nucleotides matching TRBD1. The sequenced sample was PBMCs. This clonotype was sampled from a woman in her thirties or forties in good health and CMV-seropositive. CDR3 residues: CASRHTGVGNQPQHF. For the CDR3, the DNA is TGTGCCAGCAGGCACACAGGGGTGGGCAATCAGCCCCAGCATTTT.